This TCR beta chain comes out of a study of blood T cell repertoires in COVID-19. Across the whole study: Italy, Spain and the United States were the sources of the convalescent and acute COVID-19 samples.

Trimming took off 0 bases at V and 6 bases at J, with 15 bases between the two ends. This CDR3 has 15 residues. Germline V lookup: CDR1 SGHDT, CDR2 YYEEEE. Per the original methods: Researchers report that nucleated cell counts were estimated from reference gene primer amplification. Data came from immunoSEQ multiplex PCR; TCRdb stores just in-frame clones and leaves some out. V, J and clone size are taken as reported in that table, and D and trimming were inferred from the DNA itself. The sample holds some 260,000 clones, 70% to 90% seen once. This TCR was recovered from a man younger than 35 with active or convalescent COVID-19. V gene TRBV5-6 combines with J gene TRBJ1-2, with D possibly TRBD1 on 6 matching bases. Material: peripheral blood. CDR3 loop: CASSLAPGAAHGYTF. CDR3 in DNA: TGTGCCAGCAGCTTGGCTCCAGGGGCCGCCCATGGCTACACCTTC.